Listed below are T cell receptor beta chains from one sample, sequenced in a study of OX40 agonist ivuxolimab in advanced cancers. The assay was immunoSEQ multiplex PCR, and TCRdb's table has in-frame clones only and misses some. The sample contains 75,000 to 100,000 clones, roughly 84% of which appear only once. The material was CD4+ or CD8+ T cells sorted from blood, obtained in a trial of the OX40 agonist ivuxolimab. Receptors originate from an adult with an advanced solid tumor such as melanoma, head and neck, liver or kidney cancer. CDR3s include the opening cysteine and the closing phenylalanine or tryptophan.

j_gene: TRBJ1-1
v_gene: TRBV28
CDR3aa: CASGGPNTEAFF

j_gene: TRBJ1-5
v_gene: TRBV7-8
CDR3aa: CASSLSPGANQPQHF

j_gene: TRBJ2-1
v_gene: TRBV6-5
CDR3aa: CASSYLASVAYNEQFF

j_gene: TRBJ2-3
v_gene: TRBV15
CDR3aa: CATSREAGGVDTQYF

j_gene: TRBJ2-4
v_gene: TRBV2
CDR3aa: CASTQGAKNIQYF

j_gene: TRBJ2-3
v_gene: TRBV6-5
CDR3aa: CASSKQGGTDTQYF

j_gene: TRBJ2-3
v_gene: TRBV9
CDR3aa: CASSVAPLATDTQYF

j_gene: TRBJ2-5
v_gene: TRBV10-1
CDR3aa: CASSEGPGRETQYF

j_gene: TRBJ1-6
v_gene: TRBV5-1
CDR3aa: CASSFGQRNSPLHF

j_gene: TRBJ1-2
v_gene: TRBV29-1
CDR3aa: CSVEGGGYGYTF

j_gene: TRBJ2-3
v_gene: TRBV5-4
CDR3aa: CASRRDSSTDTQYF

j_gene: TRBJ1-4
v_gene: TRBV18
CDR3aa: CASSPQPGTNEKLFF

j_gene: TRBJ2-7
v_gene: TRBV9
CDR3aa: CASSVGFSGRGVLNEQYF

j_gene: TRBJ2-1
v_gene: TRBV19
CDR3aa: CASSIASYNEQFF

j_gene: TRBJ1-2
v_gene: TRBV25-1
CDR3aa: CASFYGYTF

j_gene: TRBJ2-3
v_gene: TRBV7-2
CDR3aa: CASSLALRTDMQYF

j_gene: TRBJ1-4
v_gene: TRBV4-3
CDR3aa: CASSHKQGRNEKLFF

j_gene: TRBJ1-1
v_gene: TRBV7-2
CDR3aa: CASSLGMNTEAFF

j_gene: TRBJ2-1
v_gene: TRBV7-8
CDR3aa: CASSLWTGANEQFF

j_gene: TRBJ2-1
v_gene: TRBV7-2
CDR3aa: CASSKRSGNNNEQFF

j_gene: TRBJ1-5
v_gene: TRBV7-2
CDR3aa: CASSSHRPGGGQPQHF

j_gene: TRBJ1-2
v_gene: TRBV7-2
CDR3aa: CASSLLGGYGYTF

j_gene: TRBJ2-3
v_gene: TRBV18
CDR3aa: CASSQIAGATDTQYF

j_gene: TRBJ1-4
v_gene: TRBV7-8
CDR3aa: CASSLNRGPNEKLFF

j_gene: TRBJ2-3
v_gene: TRBV28
CDR3aa: CASSQAGGRGDTQYF

j_gene: TRBJ2-3
v_gene: TRBV7-2
CDR3aa: CASSLLVTDTQYF

j_gene: TRBJ1-1
v_gene: TRBV6-6
CDR3aa: CASSYSPGDSEAFF

j_gene: TRBJ1-2
v_gene: TRBV28
CDR3aa: CASSIITNYGYTF

j_gene: TRBJ1-4
v_gene: TRBV28
CDR3aa: CASSGEQGTVAEKLFF

j_gene: TRBJ2-1
v_gene: TRBV28
CDR3aa: CASSRAEDRVGNEQFF

j_gene: TRBJ1-2
v_gene: TRBV2
CDR3aa: CASSERGVGNYGYTF

j_gene: TRBJ1-6
v_gene: TRBV6-1
CDR3aa: CASESSYNSPLHF

j_gene: TRBJ2-1
v_gene: TRBV11-1
CDR3aa: CACATSGIVDEQFF

j_gene: TRBJ2-7
v_gene: TRBV7-9
CDR3aa: CASSRSGRDLRIEQYF

j_gene: TRBJ2-5
v_gene: TRBV29-1
CDR3aa: CSGRDGQETQYF

j_gene: TRBJ2-7
v_gene: TRBV7-2
CDR3aa: CASSLRLAGNEQYF

j_gene: TRBJ2-4
v_gene: TRBV6-5
CDR3aa: CASSDLAKNIQYF

j_gene: TRBJ1-1
v_gene: TRBV7-9
CDR3aa: CASSPFGGTEAFF

j_gene: TRBJ1-2
v_gene: TRBV6-1
CDR3aa: CASRRTGGNYGYTF

j_gene: TRBJ1-4
v_gene: TRBV7-2
CDR3aa: CASSPRRGDNEKLFF

j_gene: TRBJ2-1
v_gene: TRBV9
CDR3aa: CASSVDAGGLYEQFF

j_gene: TRBJ2-7
v_gene: TRBV5-1
CDR3aa: CASSLASSGRSYEQYF

j_gene: TRBJ1-6
v_gene: TRBV25-1
CDR3aa: CASSAKGQGTNSPLHF

j_gene: TRBJ2-1
v_gene: TRBV11-2
CDR3aa: CASSQNPSGSSYNEQFF

j_gene: TRBJ1-1
v_gene: TRBV29-1
CDR3aa: CSVEEMGKEAFF

j_gene: TRBJ2-1
v_gene: TRBV28
CDR3aa: CASSWGSHEQFF

j_gene: TRBJ1-6
v_gene: TRBV19
CDR3aa: CASADRESSPLHF

j_gene: TRBJ2-1
v_gene: TRBV18
CDR3aa: CASPGTGGYNEQFF

j_gene: TRBJ1-1
v_gene: TRBV30
CDR3aa: CAWSGDTEAFF

j_gene: TRBJ2-3
v_gene: TRBV10-3
CDR3aa: CAISESQGITDTQYF

j_gene: TRBJ2-6
v_gene: TRBV27
CDR3aa: CASSSLLSNVLTF

j_gene: TRBJ2-7
v_gene: TRBV18
CDR3aa: CASSPPTGAREQYF

j_gene: TRBJ1-6
v_gene: TRBV5-1
CDR3aa: CASSLQALNSPLHF

j_gene: TRBJ1-3
v_gene: TRBV18
CDR3aa: CASSPSRTGATSSGNTIYF

j_gene: TRBJ2-5
v_gene: TRBV29-1
CDR3aa: CSVPGTGDQETQYF

j_gene: TRBJ2-7
v_gene: TRBV18
CDR3aa: CASSPLAGAYEQYF

j_gene: TRBJ2-1
v_gene: TRBV28
CDR3aa: CASSSSGVGGYNEQFF